These 17 T cell receptor beta chains were sequenced from one sample in a study of blood T cell repertoires in COVID-19. The data were produced by immunoSEQ multiplex PCR, yet TCRdb's version contains in-frame clones alone and is incomplete. This sample has about 65,000 clones; about 93% occur once, and the top ten carry around 2.6%. Sequenced sample: peripheral blood. The receptors here all came from a man aged 65-85 years with active COVID-19.

The chain has TRBV19 and TRBJ2-2; 8 positions match TRBD2. Germline V lookup: CDR1 LNHDA, CDR2 SQIVND (reference sequence). The CDR3 is 15 residues long. J lost 5 bases, V lost 0 bases, and 2 bases had no gene match. The CDR3 spells CASSIDGGVTGELFF. Written as DNA, the CDR3 is TGTGCCAGTAGTATAGACGGGGGGGTTACCGGGGAGCTGTTTTTT.

This chain joins TRBV5-4 and TRBJ2-3, with 10 bases lining up with TRBD2. The CDR3 is 20 residues long. Germline V CDR1 and CDR2: SGHNT, YYREEE (reference sequence). V gave up 4 bases and J gave up 0 bases; unmatched junction bases: 17. This chain's CDR3 is CASSPVSPSGGTPSTDTQYF. The CDR3 DNA is TGTGCCAGCAGCCCGGTTAGTCCTAGCGGGGGAACCCCTAGCACAGATACGCAGTATTTT.

This chain uses TRBV19 with TRBJ1-1; 7 positions match TRBD1. V lost 7 bases to trimming and J lost 0 bases; unmatched junction nucleotides: 5. The CDR3 covers 14 residues. Germline-derived CDR1 and CDR2 are LNHDA and SQIVND (reference sequence). The CDR3 reads CASNLDRVNTEAFF. CDR3 coding DNA: TGTGCCAGTAACCTCGACAGGGTGAACACTGAAGCTTTCTTT. The full variable domain, completed using reference TRBV19 and TRBJ1-1, is DGGITQSPKYLFRKEGQNVTLSCEQNLNHDAMYWYRQDPGQGLRLIYYSQIVNDFQKGDIAEGYSVSREKKESFPLTVTSAQKNPTAFYLCASNLDRVNTEAFFGQGTRLTVV.

The chain has TRBV7-2 and TRBJ1-1; possibly TRBD1 for D (5 bases). The CDR3 runs 16 residues. The V and J ends lost 6 bases and 0 bases respectively, with 17 bases between them. Germline V gives CDR1 SGHTA, CDR2 FQGNSA. CDR3 DNA sequence: TGTGCCAGCAGTCCCAACTCTCCAGGGATGAACACTGAAGCTTTCTTT. Residues: CASSPNSPGMNTEAFF.

The rearrangement joins TRBV18 to TRBJ2-7; possible D gene TRBD2, 7 bases. CDR3 size: 15 residues. The V gene lost 1 base and the J gene lost 4 bases, with 14 bases spanning the gap. Per the germline V gene, CDR1 is KGHSH and CDR2 is LQKENI. The CDR3 nucleotides are TGTGCCAGCTCACCACGGGGGGGCGCGGGGTACGAGCAGTACGTC. It specifies CASSPRGGAGYEQYV.

This sequence joins TRBV4-1 and TRBJ1-1; 10 nucleotides match TRBD1. Germline V gene sequence: CDR1 MGHRA, CDR2 YSYEKL. The V gene end was trimmed by 0 bases and the J gene end by 5 bases; junction bases not matched to a gene: 3. This CDR3 has 15 amino acids. In DNA form, the CDR3 reads TGCGCCAGCAGCCAAGAGACAGGGGGCTGGACTGAAGCTTTCTTT. Amino acids: CASSQETGGWTEAFF.

In this sample, this clone turned up once. The CDR3 DNA follows: TGTGCCAGCAGTTGGTTTCCCACAGGGAGTGGGGCCAACGTCCTGACTTTC. Amino acid sequence: CASSWFPTGSGANVLTF. The chain combines TRBV6-2 or TRBV6-3 with TRBJ2-6, with a possible D match to TRBD1 (6 bases). V was cut by 4 bases and J by 3 bases, with 16 bases left in between. The CDR3 length is 17 residues. Germline CDR1 and CDR2: MNHEY and SVGEGT.

The chain employs TRBV6-5 and TRBJ1-2; 11 bases fit TRBD1. Trimming took 6 bases from V and 4 from J; bases not matched to a gene: 4. Per the germline V gene, CDR1 is MNHEY and CDR2 is SVGAGI. The CDR3 is 14 amino acids. For the CDR3, the DNA is TGTGCCAGCAGGCCCGGGACAGGGGGCTATGGCTACACCTTC. As protein: CASRPGTGGYGYTF.

Only one count was recorded for this clone. The rearrangement joins TRBV19 to TRBJ1-3; TRBD1 aligns across 7 bases. CDR1 and CDR2 from the germline V gene are LNHDA and SQIVND (reference sequence). The V segment lost 11 bases and the J segment 4 bases; nucleotides outside the gene matches: 2. This CDR3 is built from 11 residues. CDR3 region: CAGTAGNTIYF. CDR3 coding DNA: TGTGCCGGGACAGCAGGAAACACCATATATTTT.

The CDR3 sequence: CASRGGQGRTGELFF. CDR3 DNA: TGTGCCAGCCGAGGAGGACAGGGACGGACCGGGGAGCTGTTTTTT. This chain uses TRBV28 with TRBJ2-2, with 8 bases aligning to TRBD1. This CDR3 is built from 15 residues. Germline V CDR1 and CDR2: MDHEN, SYDVKM. V gave up 8 bases and J gave up 5 bases; unmatched junction bases: 10.

The genes are TRBV4-3 and TRBJ1-2, with D maybe TRBD1 (5 bases). The CDR3 has 14 residues. Germline CDR1 reads LGHNA; CDR2 reads YSLEER. Trimming cost V 0 bases and J 12 bases, with 17 bases left between them. In nucleotides, the CDR3 is TGCGCCAGCAGCCAAGATGGAGGGAAGGGGTGCAACACCTTC. This sequence encodes CASSQDGGKGCNTF.

The chain uses TRBV7-3 and TRBJ2-3, with unresolved D. This CDR3 region has 14 residues. V was shortened by 5 bases and J by 2 bases, with 11 bases between the two germline ends. The V gene's germline CDR1 is SGHTA and CDR2 FQGTGA. The CDR3 loop is CASSQMANTDTQYF. The CDR3 DNA reads as TGTGCCAGCAGCCAGATGGCAAACACAGATACGCAGTATTTT.

The chain links TRBV29-1 to TRBJ2-2, with a tentative D call TRBD1 (6 bases). CDR3 length: 13 residues. Per germline, CDR1 SQVTM and CDR2 ANQGSEA. V lost 5 bases to trimming and J lost 8 bases, with 15 bases between them. The chain's CDR3 is CSVNTGPRGELFF. DNA for the CDR3: TGCAGCGTTAATACAGGGCCCAGGGGGGAGCTGTTTTTT.

V gene TRBV10-2 combines with J gene TRBJ2-7; 8 bases align to TRBD2. Germline trimming cut 6 bases from V and 3 bases from J; bases unmatched to any gene: 4. Germline CDR1 is WSHSY and CDR2 is SAAADI. The CDR3 extends over 13 amino acids. The CDR3 loop reads CASRPGGGYEQYV. The CDR3 DNA is TGCGCCAGCAGACCCGGGGGGGGCTACGAGCAGTACGTC.

The chain couples TRBV10-3 to TRBJ1-6, with 11 bases identical to TRBD1. The junction had 6 bases not matched to a gene; V was cut back by 4 bases and J by 4 bases. The V gene's germline CDR1 is ENHRY and CDR2 SYGVKD. This CDR3 spans 17 amino acids. The CDR3 nucleotides read TGTGCCATCAGTGGATGGACAGGGGGCGGGTATAATTCACCCCTCCACTTT. This codes for CAISGWTGGGYNSPLHF.

Only a few counts were recorded for this clone. One end of the junction varies from germline; a read error may be responsible. The chain employs TRBV7-9 and TRBJ1-1, with D tentatively TRBD1 (5 bases). From germline, CDR1 is SEHNR and CDR2 FQNEAQ (reference sequence). The CDR3 is 13 amino acids. The CDR3 here is CASSFVQDKKIDF. CDR3 DNA sequence: TGTGCCAGCAGCTTTGTTCAGGACAAGAAGATTGACTTT.

This chain connects TRBV9 to TRBJ1-1, with D tentatively TRBD1 (5 bases). Germline lookup yields CDR1 SGDLS and CDR2 YYNGEE. The CDR3 totals 13 residues. Trimming cost V 0 bases and J 8 bases, with 11 bases left between them. CDR3: CASSVGDLGEAFF. The CDR3 nucleotides are TGTGCCAGCAGCGTAGGGGACTTGGGGGAAGCTTTCTTT. Based on the CDR3 plus reference TRBV9 and TRBJ1-1, the full variable domain is DSGVTQTPKHLITATGQRVTLRCSPRSGDLSVYWYQQSLDQGLQFLIQYYNGEERAKGNILERFSAQQFPDLHSELNLSSLELGDSALYFCASSVGDLGEAFFGQGTRLTVV.